This T cell receptor (beta chain) is drawn from a study of T cell repertoires in cytomegalovirus infection. The CDR3 length is 16 residues. Germline lookup yields CDR1 MNHEY and CDR2 SVGAGI. Trimming took 3 bases from V and 0 from J, leaving 14 bases between them. This clonotype has a handful of counts. The target antigen is unknown. Each CDR3 protein gets one entry after TCRdb re-called the reads with MiXCR. The sample holds about a million distinct CDR3 sequences, more than 25% seen once. The sample was cultured CD8+ T cells from PBMCs, taken from culture after CMV antigen stimulation. The rearrangement joins TRBV6-5 to TRBJ1-2; D possibly corresponds to TRBD1 (5 bases). This TCR was sampled from a human donor in good health (CMV status not recorded). Some clones in this sample may be carry-over from other donors' samples. The CDR3 sequence is CASSYGAGITNYGYTF. CDR3 coding DNA: TGTGCCAGCAGTTATGGGGCCGGTATTACTAACTATGGCTACACCTTC.